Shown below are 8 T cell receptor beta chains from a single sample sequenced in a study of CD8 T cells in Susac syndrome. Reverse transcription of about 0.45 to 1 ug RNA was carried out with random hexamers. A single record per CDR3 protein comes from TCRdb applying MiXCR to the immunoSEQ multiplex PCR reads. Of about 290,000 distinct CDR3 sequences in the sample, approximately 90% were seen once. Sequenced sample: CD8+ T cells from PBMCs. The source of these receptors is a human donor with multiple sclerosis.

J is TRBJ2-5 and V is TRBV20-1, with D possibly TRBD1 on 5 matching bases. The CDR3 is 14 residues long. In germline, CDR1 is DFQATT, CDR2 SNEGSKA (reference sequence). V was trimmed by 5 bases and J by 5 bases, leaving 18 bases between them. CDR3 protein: CSAGSLLAGETQYF. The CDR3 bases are TGCAGTGCTGGAAGTCTGTTGGCAGGGGAGACCCAGTACTTC.

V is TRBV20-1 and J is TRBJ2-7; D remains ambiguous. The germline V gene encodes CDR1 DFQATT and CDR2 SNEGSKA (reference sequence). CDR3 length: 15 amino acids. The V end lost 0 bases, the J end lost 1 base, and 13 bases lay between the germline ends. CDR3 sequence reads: CSARDYLDLSYEQYF. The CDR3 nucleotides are TGCAGTGCTAGAGATTATCTTGATTTGTCCTACGAGCAGTACTTC.

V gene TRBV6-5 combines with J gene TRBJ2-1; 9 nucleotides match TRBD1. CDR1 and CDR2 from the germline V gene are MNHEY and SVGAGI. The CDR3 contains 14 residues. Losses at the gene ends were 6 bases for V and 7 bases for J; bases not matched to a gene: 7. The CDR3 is CASRSGTGINEQFF. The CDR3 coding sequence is TGTGCCAGCAGGTCCGGGACAGGGATAAATGAGCAGTTCTTC.

CDR3 bases: TGTGCCAGCTCACCACCGGTATTCTCTTCCGACGAGCAGTTCTTC. It encodes CASSPPVFSSDEQFF. The rearrangement uses TRBV18 and TRBJ2-1; D gene unclear. Germline V gene lookup returns CDR1 KGHSH and CDR2 LQKENI. V lost 0 bases, J lost 10 bases, and 16 bases lay in between. There are 15 residues in the CDR3.

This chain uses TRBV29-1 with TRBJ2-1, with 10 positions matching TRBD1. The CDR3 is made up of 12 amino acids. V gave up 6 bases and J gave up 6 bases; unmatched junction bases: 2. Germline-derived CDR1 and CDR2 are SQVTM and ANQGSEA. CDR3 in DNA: TGCAGCGTCGGGACAGGGGTCAATGAGCAGTTCTTC. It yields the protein CSVGTGVNEQFF.

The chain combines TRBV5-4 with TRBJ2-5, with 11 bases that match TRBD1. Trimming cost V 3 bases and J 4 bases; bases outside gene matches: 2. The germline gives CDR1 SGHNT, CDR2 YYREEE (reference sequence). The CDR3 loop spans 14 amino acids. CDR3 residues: CASSSGTGGETQYF. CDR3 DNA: TGTGCCAGCAGCTCCGGGACAGGGGGAGAGACCCAGTACTTC.

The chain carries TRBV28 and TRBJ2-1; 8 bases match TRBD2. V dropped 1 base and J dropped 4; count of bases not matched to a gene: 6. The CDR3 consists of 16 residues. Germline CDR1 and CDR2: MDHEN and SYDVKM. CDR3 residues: CASSLLREASYNEQFF. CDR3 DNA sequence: TGTGCCAGCAGTTTATTGCGGGAGGCCTCATACAATGAGCAGTTCTTC.

The CDR3 reads CASGDRGYEQYF. The CDR3 DNA reads TGTGCCTCCGGGGACAGGGGCTACGAGCAGTACTTC. This chain joins TRBV28 and TRBJ2-7; 10 positions agree with TRBD1. The CDR3 sequence is 12 residues long. Germline CDR1 is MDHEN and CDR2 is SYDVKM. J gave up 3 bases and V 11 bases, and 4 bases lay outside the gene matches.